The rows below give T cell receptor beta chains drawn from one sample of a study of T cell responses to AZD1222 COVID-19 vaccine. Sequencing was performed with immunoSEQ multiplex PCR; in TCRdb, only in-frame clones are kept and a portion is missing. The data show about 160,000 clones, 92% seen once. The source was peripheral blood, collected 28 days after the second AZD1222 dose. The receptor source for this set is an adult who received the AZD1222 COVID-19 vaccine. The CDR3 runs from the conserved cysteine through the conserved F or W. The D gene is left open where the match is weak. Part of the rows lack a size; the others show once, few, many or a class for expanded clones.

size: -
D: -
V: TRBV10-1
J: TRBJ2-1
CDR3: CASSPTRLGFKGDEQFF
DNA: TGCGCCAGCAGCCCGACTAGGCTCGGGTTCAAGGGCGATGAGCAGTTCTTC

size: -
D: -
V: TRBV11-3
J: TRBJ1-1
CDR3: CASSAGPGMNTEAFF
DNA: TGTGCCAGCAGCGCCGGTCCGGGGATGAACACTGAAGCTTTCTTT

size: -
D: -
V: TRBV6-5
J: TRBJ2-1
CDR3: CASSYFGVRREQFF
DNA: TGTGCCAGCAGTTACTTCGGCGTCCGGCGTGAGCAGTTCTTC

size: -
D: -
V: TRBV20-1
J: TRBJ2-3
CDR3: CSALEYTQYF
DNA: TGCAGTGCGTTAGAATATACGCAGTATTTT

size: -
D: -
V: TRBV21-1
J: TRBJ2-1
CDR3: CASSAQLLAGGSNEQFF
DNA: TGTGCCAGCAGCGCACAACTACTAGCGGGAGGTTCCAATGAGCAGTTCTTC

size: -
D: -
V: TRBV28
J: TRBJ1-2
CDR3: CASSTGSGGYTF
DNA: TGTGCCAGCAGTACGGGCTCGGGAGGCTACACCTTC

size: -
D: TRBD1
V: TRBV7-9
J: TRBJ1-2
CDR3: CASSLAPGTVYGYTF
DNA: TGTGCCAGCAGCTTAGCGCCCGGGACAGTCTATGGCTACACCTTC

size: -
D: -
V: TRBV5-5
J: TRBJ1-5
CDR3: CASSPLYRDQPQHF
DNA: TGTGCCAGCAGCCCCCTTTACAGGGACCAGCCCCAGCATTTT

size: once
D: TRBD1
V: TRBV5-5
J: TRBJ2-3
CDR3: CASTLNPGQTDTQYF
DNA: TGTGCCAGCACCCTGAACCCGGGACAGACAGATACGCAGTATTTT

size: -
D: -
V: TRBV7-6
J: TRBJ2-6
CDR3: CASSLAPGLSGANVLTF
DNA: TGTGCCAGCAGCTTAGCCCCCGGCCTCTCTGGGGCCAACGTCCTGACTTTC

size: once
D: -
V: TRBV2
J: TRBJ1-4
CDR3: CASSEARGGLFF
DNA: TGTGCCAGCAGTGAAGCTCGGGGAGGGCTGTTTTTT

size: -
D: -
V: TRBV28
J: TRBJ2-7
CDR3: CASSFGGGGSYEQYF
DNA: TGTGCCAGCAGTTTCGGAGGGGGCGGTTCCTACGAGCAGTACTTC

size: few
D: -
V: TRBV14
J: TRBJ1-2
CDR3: CASSQDLGGYGYTF
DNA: TGTGCCAGCAGCCAAGATCTAGGGGGCTATGGCTACACCTTC